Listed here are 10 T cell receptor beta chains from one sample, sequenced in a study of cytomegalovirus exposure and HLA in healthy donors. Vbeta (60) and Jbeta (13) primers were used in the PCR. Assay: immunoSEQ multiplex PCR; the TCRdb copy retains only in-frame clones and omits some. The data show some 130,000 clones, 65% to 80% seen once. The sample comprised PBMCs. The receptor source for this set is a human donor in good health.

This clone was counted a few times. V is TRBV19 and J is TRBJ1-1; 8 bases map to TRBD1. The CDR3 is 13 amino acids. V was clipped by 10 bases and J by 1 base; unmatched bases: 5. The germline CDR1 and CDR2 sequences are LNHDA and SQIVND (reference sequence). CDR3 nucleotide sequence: TGTGCCACCAGGGACAGGCCGAACACTGAAGCTTTCTTT. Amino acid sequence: CATRDRPNTEAFF.

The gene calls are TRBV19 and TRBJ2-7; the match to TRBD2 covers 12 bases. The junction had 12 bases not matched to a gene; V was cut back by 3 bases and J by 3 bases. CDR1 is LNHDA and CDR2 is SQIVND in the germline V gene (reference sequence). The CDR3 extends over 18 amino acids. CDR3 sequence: CASSIVVTSGSYFYEQYF. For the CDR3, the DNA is TGTGCCAGTAGTATTGTGGTGACTAGCGGGAGCTATTTCTACGAGCAGTACTTC. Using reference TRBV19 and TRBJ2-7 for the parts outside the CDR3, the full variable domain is DGGITQSPKYLFRKEGQNVTLSCEQNLNHDAMYWYRQDPGQGLRLIYYSQIVNDFQKGDIAEGYSVSREKKESFPLTVTSAQKNPTAFYLCASSIVVTSGSYFYEQYFGPGTRLTVT.

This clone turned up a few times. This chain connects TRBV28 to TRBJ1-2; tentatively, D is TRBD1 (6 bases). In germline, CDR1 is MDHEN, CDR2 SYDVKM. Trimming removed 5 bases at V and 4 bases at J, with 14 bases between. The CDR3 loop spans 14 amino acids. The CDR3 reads CASSIPTGIYGYTF. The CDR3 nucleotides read TGTGCCAGCAGTATACCCACAGGGATCTATGGCTACACCTTC.

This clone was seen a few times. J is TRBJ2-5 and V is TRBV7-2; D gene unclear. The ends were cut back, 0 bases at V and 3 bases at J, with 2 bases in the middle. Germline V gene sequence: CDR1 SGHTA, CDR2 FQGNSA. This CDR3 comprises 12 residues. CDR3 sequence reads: CASSLAEETQYF. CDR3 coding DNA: TGTGCCAGCAGCTTAGCCGAAGAGACCCAGTACTTC.

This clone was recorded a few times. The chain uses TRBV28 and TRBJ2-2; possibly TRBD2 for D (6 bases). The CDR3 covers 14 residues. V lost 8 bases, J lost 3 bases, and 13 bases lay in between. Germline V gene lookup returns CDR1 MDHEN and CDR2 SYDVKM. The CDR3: CASRPGDDTGELFF. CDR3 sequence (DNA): TGTGCCAGCCGCCCGGGGGATGACACCGGGGAGCTGTTTTTT.

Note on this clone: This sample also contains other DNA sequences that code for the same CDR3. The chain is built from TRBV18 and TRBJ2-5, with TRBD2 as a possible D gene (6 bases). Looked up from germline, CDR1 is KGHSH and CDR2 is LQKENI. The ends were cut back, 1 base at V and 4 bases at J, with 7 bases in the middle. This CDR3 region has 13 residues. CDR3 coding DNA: TGTGCCAGCTCACCACAGGGAGGAGAGACCCAGTACTTC. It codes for CASSPQGGETQYF.

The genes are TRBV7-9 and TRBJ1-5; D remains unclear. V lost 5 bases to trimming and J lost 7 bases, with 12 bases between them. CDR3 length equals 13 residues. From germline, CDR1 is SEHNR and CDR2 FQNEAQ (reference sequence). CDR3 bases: TGTGCCAGCAGCATTGGGAGTTACCAGCCCCAGCATTTT. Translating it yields CASSIGSYQPQHF.

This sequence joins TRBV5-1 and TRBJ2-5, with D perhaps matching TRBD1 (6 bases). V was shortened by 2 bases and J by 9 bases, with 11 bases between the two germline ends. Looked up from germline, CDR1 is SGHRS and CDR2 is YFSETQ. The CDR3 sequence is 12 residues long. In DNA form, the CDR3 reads TGCGCCAGCAGCTTCGACAGGCGGGCCCAGTACTTC. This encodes CASSFDRRAQYF.

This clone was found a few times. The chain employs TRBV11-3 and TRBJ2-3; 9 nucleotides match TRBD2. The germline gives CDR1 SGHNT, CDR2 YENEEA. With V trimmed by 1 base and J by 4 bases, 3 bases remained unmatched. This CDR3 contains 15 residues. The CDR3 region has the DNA TGTGCCAGCAGCTTAGGTAGCGGGAGTGCAGATACGCAGTATTTT. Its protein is CASSLGSGSADTQYF. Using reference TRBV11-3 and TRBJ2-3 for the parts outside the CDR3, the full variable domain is EAGVVQSPRYKIIEKKQPVAFWCNPISGHNTLYWYLQNLGQGPELLIRYENEEAVDDSQLPKDRFSAERLKGVDSTLKIQPAELGDSAVYLCASSLGSGSADTQYFGPGTRLTVL.

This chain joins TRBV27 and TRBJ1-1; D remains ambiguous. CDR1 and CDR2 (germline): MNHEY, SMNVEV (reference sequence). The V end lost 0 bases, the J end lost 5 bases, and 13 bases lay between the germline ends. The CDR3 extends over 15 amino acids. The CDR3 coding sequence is TGTGCCAGCAGTTTATCTGAGGGCCGGGTAACTGAAGCTTTCTTT. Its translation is CASSLSEGRVTEAFF.